This T cell receptor beta chain originates from a study of blood T cell repertoires in COVID-19. Study overall: In each case, the material was cDNA or gDNA derived from T cells, B-cell-depleted T cells, or PBMCs.

Sequencing used immunoSEQ multiplex PCR; TCRdb keeps in-frame clones, though not all of them. In the table there are approximately 140,000 clones, approximately 90% of which are singletons. The ends lost 7 bases at V and 1 base at J; junction bases unmatched: 4. CDR1 and CDR2 (germline): MNHEY, SMNVEV (reference sequence). This CDR3 comprises 15 residues. The sample comprised peripheral blood. This chain links TRBV27 with TRBJ2-7; 13 positions match TRBD2. The source of this sequence is a man between 65 and 85 years old with active COVID-19. The CDR3 spells CASTSTSGRSYEQYF. The CDR3 bases are TGTGCCAGCACTTCGACTAGCGGGAGGTCCTACGAGCAGTACTTC.